This T cell receptor (beta chain) was sequenced during a study of blood T cell repertoires in COVID-19. For the study at large: Some COVID-19 samples were acute and others convalescent; all came from the United States, Italy and Spain. Nucleic acid was either cDNA or gDNA, and it came from T cells, B-cell-depleted T cells, or PBMCs.

Clinical histories supplied by participants themselves formed the basis of cohort assignment. In the source study's methods: Estimation of nucleated cell counts relied on the amplification of reference gene primers. The protocol was immunoSEQ multiplex PCR, while the TCRdb copy is restricted to in-frame clones and leaves out a portion. V and J calls plus clone size are reproduced from that table; the DNA served to infer D and trimming. The table records 100,000 to 150,000 clones, less than 90% of them present only once. Germline V lookup: CDR1 SGHDT, CDR2 YYEEEE. The length of the CDR3 is 13 residues. Trimming stripped 2 bases from V and 2 bases from J, with 7 bases between.

Sequencing input: PBMCs or T cells enriched from blood (not recorded which). This TCR derives from a woman aged 50 to 60 who had recovered from COVID-19. This chain uses TRBV5-6 with TRBJ1-2; no definite D call. The CDR3 DNA follows: TGTGCCAGCAGCTTATCAGAAAACTATGGCTACACCTTC. This codes for CASSLSENYGYTF.